Included here is one T cell receptor (beta chain) sequence, with context. Its target is unknown. This specimen comes from a study of Ad26.COV2.S vaccination and SARS-CoV-2 variants. Study-wide results and caveats: The TCR-based breadth and depth measures might underestimate overall T cell responses. There was reportedly substantial breadth in spike-specific CD8+ and CD4+ T cell responses after vaccination. Recipients given vaccine exceeded placebo recipients in spike-specific TCR breadth.

This CDR3 contains 11 residues. Trimming removed 5 bases from V and 9 bases from J, with 8 bases in between. Germline CDR1 and CDR2: SGHAT and FQNNGV. Clones were read by immunoSEQ multiplex PCR, and TCRdb kept only the in-frame ones, dropping some. This table holds 150,000 to 200,000 clones, roughly 85% found once. The clonotype originates from a human donor who had recovered from COVID-19. The chain uses TRBV11-2 and TRBJ2-1; no firm D call. The input for sequencing was peripheral blood, taken after recovery from COVID-19. CDR3 amino acids: CASSLKGEQFF. CDR3 bases: TGTGCCAGCAGCCTGAAAGGTGAGCAGTTCTTC.